Listed here is a single TCR beta chain. It lacks a known antigen. Base quality data are lacking; no much larger clone is found one base away. The entry originates in a study of PD-1 blockade in classical Hodgkin lymphoma (dated by TCRdb to the early 2020s). For the study in its entirety: Nivolumab dosing was 3 mg/kg intravenously every 2 weeks, continuing until either disease progression or unacceptable toxicity. The study used TCR beta sequencing and CyTOF to define a peripheral blood immune signature of response to PD-1 blockade in classical Hodgkin lymphoma.

Including cysteine and phenylalanine, the CDR3 has 13 amino acids. Only the CDR3 part of the read is kept: 39 bases, read in frame from the first base. CDR1 and CDR2 were assigned from the germline V gene as MNHEY and SVGAGI. The V end loses 10 bases and the J end loses 5 bases, and a stretch of 14 bases separates them. The label giving this sample's time point can be read as: cycle 1 day 1 (C1D1), immediately before nivolumab initiation. All trial patients had relapsed after autologous stem cell transplantation, with cohorts A, B and C differing in prior brentuximab vedotin exposure. A total of 50 to 70 patients with relapsed/refractory classical Hodgkin lymphoma made up the trial cohort, and each patient's best overall response was complete response, partial response or progressive disease. Trial patients were treated with single-agent nivolumab in the multi-cohort phase II CheckMate 205 trial. An independent review committee assessed best overall response using the 2007 International Working Group response criteria. Trial PBMCs were collected immediately before nivolumab initiation (C1D1) and during therapy at cycle 2 day 1 and cycle 4 day 1. Peripheral blood was collected in 8 mL Vacutainer Cell Preparation Tubes, from which PBMCs were isolated by centrifugation and then cryopreserved.

Results the study describes overall, beyond this receptor: A significant rise by C4D1 was seen in CD4+ but not CD8+ TCR diversity (p=0.0027 vs p=0.16), with the rise being most apparent in complete responders (p=0.02). Baseline diversity similar to that of newly diagnosed patients was observed in trial patients achieving complete response, whereas significantly lower diversity was observed in partial responders and progressors. The study covered only a single clinical trial cohort, and the causes of the repertoire differences, possibly disease activity or prior therapy, were still not defined. Lower diversity was observed in patients in whom nivolumab was started less than 1 year after ASCT, and these patients were excluded from later analyses so that confounding by immune reconstitution would be avoided. Newly diagnosed patients were reported to have lower baseline TCR diversity than healthy donors, and relapsed/refractory patients were reported to have lower baseline TCR diversity still.

The Qiagen DNeasy kit was used to extract genomic DNA from unsorted PBMCs and from the negatively selected CD4+ and CD8+ fractions. TCR beta CDR3 regions were subjected to amplification by immunoSEQ multiplex PCR with primers that anneal to V and J segments. A synthetic immune receptor repertoire was used to minimize amplification bias, and any remaining bias was removed computationally after sequencing. On the authors' methods: Repertoire diversity was quantified as the Shannon entropy index using custom Python scripts. Unsorted, CD4+ and CD8+ repertoires were analyzed separately, except for combined analyses in which CD4+ and CD8+ sequences were merged in silico. A clone was considered expanded if an increase in frequency of at least 2-fold after treatment relative to C1D1 was found, and a pseudocount of 0.5 was applied to clones undetected at baseline. Clones with 0 or 1 copy at C1D1 were classified as singleton clones, and clones with 2 or more copies were classified as non-singleton clones. Clones expanded in unsorted samples were labelled as CD4+, CD8+ or unknown by matching protein sequences in sorted samples from the same patient. Wilcoxon tests on paired samples were used to test changes in diversity from C1D1 to C4D1. Imported from immuneACCESS, the table was reduced by TCRdb to in-frame sequences with V and J called. These copies leave out some clones; in studies compared against another copy, an unresolved V gene accounts for under half, and the cause of the remainder is not known. The V and J calls and clone size come from that table; D and trimming were worked out from the DNA. The sample profile shows approximately 60,000 clones; 88% of them were found once. The ten top clones hold about an eighth of the sample.

This TCR was recovered from a human donor with classical Hodgkin lymphoma. This specimen was peripheral blood mononuclear cells (PBMCs), taken at baseline. The rearranged segments are TRBV6-5 and TRBJ2-2, with the D gene not clear enough to name. In nucleotides, the sequence is TGTGCCACCCTTAGCCCCGGAACCGGGGAGCTGTTTTTT. It codes for CATLSPGTGELFF.